This passage covers 10 T cell receptor beta chains from one sample sequenced in a study of blood T cell repertoires in COVID-19. Assay: immunoSEQ multiplex PCR; the TCRdb copy retains only in-frame clones and omits some. This sample yields about 43,000 clones, of which 80% to 90% are seen a single time; 9.2% belongs to the top ten. Sequencing was done on a sample of peripheral blood. The receptor set was obtained from a human donor in a cohort sampled during active COVID-19.

The V and J genes are TRBV28 and TRBJ2-7, with D possibly being TRBD1 (6 bases). Trimming took off 2 bases at V and 0 bases at J, with 11 bases between the two ends. The CDR3 is 15 residues long. In germline, CDR1 is MDHEN, CDR2 SYDVKM. The CDR3: CASSLRGMSSYEQYF. The CDR3 bases are TGTGCCAGCAGTTTAAGGGGGATGAGCTCCTACGAGCAGTACTTC.

The genes are TRBV27 and TRBJ1-6; TRBD1 is a possible D gene (6 bases). V was trimmed by 6 bases and J by 12 bases, leaving 18 bases between them. The CDR3 runs to 14 residues. Per germline, CDR1 MNHEY and CDR2 SMNVEV (reference sequence). CDR3 sequence reads: CASSLQGPVEPLHF. In DNA form, the CDR3 reads TGTGCCAGCAGCCTACAGGGACCGGTGGAACCCCTCCACTTT.

The chain joins TRBV10-3 to TRBJ1-1, with 8 bases identical to TRBD1. Losses at the gene ends were 3 bases for V and 3 bases for J; bases not matched to a gene: 9. The CDR3 has 16 residues. Germline CDR1 ENHRY, CDR2 SYGVKD. The CDR3 is CAISEPRTGKHTEAFF. DNA for the CDR3: TGTGCCATCAGTGAACCTCGGACAGGGAAGCACACTGAAGCTTTCTTT.

The chain employs TRBV7-6 and TRBJ1-2; 8 nucleotides line up with TRBD1. This CDR3 contains 15 residues. The V gene end was trimmed by 1 base and the J gene end by 0 bases; junction bases not matched to a gene: 1. The germline CDR1 and CDR2 sequences are SGHVS and FNYEAQ. CDR3 sequence: CASSLGTGTNYGYTF. The DNA for the CDR3 is TGTGCCAGCAGCTTAGGGACAGGGACTAACTATGGCTACACCTTC.

The rearrangement joins TRBV6-2 or TRBV6-3 to TRBJ1-1, with D unclear. V was clipped by 2 bases and J by 3 bases, with 10 bases between them. The CDR3 is 14 amino acids. Germline V gene data show CDR1 as MNHEY and CDR2 as SVGEGT. This CDR3 is CASSYPADHTEAFF. The DNA of the CDR3 is TGTGCCAGCAGTTACCCCGCGGATCACACTGAAGCTTTCTTT.

V gene TRBV18 combines with J gene TRBJ1-1, with 7 bases matching TRBD1. The trim removed 6 bases at V and 6 bases at J, leaving 4 bases unmatched. Germline loops: CDR1 KGHSH, CDR2 LQKENI. The CDR3 has 12 amino acids. CDR3 coding DNA: TGTGCCAGCTCCCGGGACAGATCTGAAGCTTTCTTT. This codes for CASSRDRSEAFF.

V usage is TRBV5-1 and J usage is TRBJ2-3; 8 bases are shared with TRBD2. Germline V gene data show CDR1 as SGHRS and CDR2 as YFSETQ. J was trimmed by 1 base and V by 4 bases; bases with no gene match: 14. CDR3 length: 18 amino acids. CDR3 protein: CASSPRGASGSRTDTQYF. DNA for the CDR3: TGCGCCAGCAGCCCCCGGGGGGCTAGCGGGTCCCGCACAGATACGCAGTATTTT. The whole variable domain, filled in from reference TRBV5-1 and TRBJ2-3, reads KAGVTQTPRYLIKTRGQQVTLSCSPISGHRSVSWYQQTPGQGLQFLFEYFSETQRNKGNFPGRFSGRQFSNSRSEMNVSTLELGDSALYLCASSPRGASGSRTDTQYFGPGTRLTVL.

J is TRBJ2-7 and V is TRBV27; D uncertain. V gave up 3 bases and J gave up 2 bases, with 8 bases separating them. There are 13 residues in the CDR3. Germline lookup yields CDR1 MNHEY and CDR2 SMNVEV (reference sequence). The CDR3 protein is CASSFAQPYEQYF. CDR3 bases: TGTGCCAGCAGTTTTGCACAACCCTACGAGCAGTACTTC.

V and J are TRBV19 and TRBJ2-5, with D tentatively TRBD1 (5 bases). Germline-derived CDR1 and CDR2 are LNHDA and SQIVND (reference sequence). The V and J ends lost 4 bases and 5 bases respectively, with 8 bases between them. This CDR3 comprises 12 residues. CDR3 DNA sequence: TGTGCCAGTAGTACAGCAGGGGAGACCCAGTACTTC. Its protein product is CASSTAGETQYF.

This sequence joins TRBV2 and TRBJ1-6; 10 bases are shared with TRBD1. The germline V gene encodes CDR1 SNHLY and CDR2 FYNNEI. V gave up 3 bases and J gave up 7 bases; unmatched junction bases: 6. This CDR3 has 16 residues. CDR3 amino acids: CASSDPWTGGNSPLHF. Here the CDR3 DNA reads TGTGCCAGCAGTGACCCCTGGACAGGGGGAAATTCACCCCTCCACTTT.